The next 31 T cell receptor beta chains were all read from a single sample in a study of cytomegalovirus exposure and HLA in healthy donors. A multiplex PCR was run with 60 Vbeta primers and 13 Jbeta primers. The data were produced by immunoSEQ multiplex PCR, yet TCRdb's version contains in-frame clones alone and is incomplete. This table has about 43,000 clones, around three quarters appearing once. The sample comprised PBMCs. All receptors come from a man aged 25-40 years in good health and CMV-seronegative.

The genes are TRBV4-2 and TRBJ2-1; the match to TRBD2 covers 11 bases. Per germline, CDR1 LGHNA and CDR2 YNFKEQ. CDR3 length equals 15 residues. With V trimmed by 5 bases and J by 8 bases, 8 bases remained unmatched. CDR3 sequence: CASSETSGSVYEQFF. CDR3 sequence (DNA): TGTGCCAGCAGCGAAACTAGCGGGAGTGTCTATGAGCAGTTCTTC.

The chain uses TRBV20-1 and TRBJ1-4; possibly TRBD1 for D (6 bases). With 6 bases removed from V and 8 bases from J, the gap between germline ends came to 10 bases. CDR3 length: 11 amino acids. CDR1 is DFQATT, CDR2 SNEGSKA, per germline (reference sequence). The CDR3 bases are TGCAGTGCCAAGGGGGACGAAAAACTGTTTTTT. Its protein product is CSAKGDEKLFF.

This clone has only a few counts. V is TRBV6-1 and J is TRBJ1-4; maybe TRBD1 (6 bases). CDR1 and CDR2 from the germline V gene are MNHNS and SASEGT. Trimming took off 6 bases at V and 6 bases at J, with 17 bases between the two ends. This CDR3 is 15 amino acids long. The CDR3 region has the DNA TGTGCCAGCAGCCCTGGGACACCTCTTCATGAAAAACTGTTTTTT. This sequence encodes CASSPGTPLHEKLFF.

The gene calls are TRBV4-1 and TRBJ1-1; TRBD1 is a possible D gene (5 bases). The V gene lost 4 bases and the J gene lost 2 bases, with 14 bases spanning the gap. In germline, CDR1 is MGHRA, CDR2 YSYEKL. There are 15 residues in the CDR3. In nucleotides, the CDR3 is TGCGCCAGCAGCCGGAAAGACAGACTTAACACTGAAGCTTTCTTT. Amino acids: CASSRKDRLNTEAFF.

The chain combines TRBV5-4 with TRBJ2-5; a possible D gene is TRBD1 (8 bases). Germline V gene data show CDR1 as SGHNT and CDR2 as YYREEE (reference sequence). This CDR3 spans 16 amino acids. V was pared by 0 bases and J by 5 bases, with 17 bases between. The CDR3 DNA is TGTGCCAGCAGCTTGGGGGTCGACAGGGGAGGGGAGACCCAGTACTTC. It yields the protein CASSLGVDRGGETQYF.

This clone was seen just once. The rearrangement links TRBV5-1 to TRBJ2-3, with 9 bases that match TRBD2. The CDR3 runs 14 residues. Germline V gene sequence: CDR1 SGHRS, CDR2 YFSETQ. Trimming at V came to 4 bases and at J to 5 bases, leaving 5 bases not matched to a gene. CDR3 in DNA: TGCGCCAGCAGCCCGGGGACTAGCCAAGATACGCAGTATTTT. The encoded protein is CASSPGTSQDTQYF.

The chain is built from TRBV9 and TRBJ2-7, with TRBD2 matching over 9 bases. Germline V CDR1 and CDR2: SGDLS, YYNGEE. This CDR3 is 19 amino acids long. Trimming took 3 bases from V and 5 from J; bases not matched to a gene: 21. The CDR3 sequence: CASSDRAEGGSGSYHEQYF. CDR3 DNA sequence: TGTGCCAGCAGCGACCGGGCCGAGGGGGGTAGCGGGAGTTATCACGAGCAGTACTTC.

This chain uses TRBV28 with TRBJ1-2; no clear D. This CDR3 is built from 14 residues. Trimming shortened V by 5 bases and J by 7 bases, and 17 bases separated the two germline ends. The germline CDR1 and CDR2 sequences are MDHEN and SYDVKM. Here the CDR3 reads CASSPQPGYFGYTF. CDR3 DNA sequence: TGTGCCAGCAGTCCCCAACCGGGGTACTTTGGCTACACCTTC.

V is TRBV7-2 and J is TRBJ2-1; 9 nucleotides line up with TRBD2. Germline lookup yields CDR1 SGHTA and CDR2 FQGNSA. V lost 3 bases and J lost 9; bases outside the gene matches: 9. The CDR3 length is 15 residues. This CDR3 reads CASSLSSGSYSEQFF. CDR3 DNA sequence: TGTGCCAGCAGCTTGAGTAGCGGGAGTTATTCTGAGCAGTTCTTC.

The chain carries TRBV18 and TRBJ1-1; no clear D. Trimming took 2 bases from V and 3 from J, leaving 13 bases between them. Germline V gene lookup returns CDR1 KGHSH and CDR2 LQKENI. The CDR3 extends over 15 amino acids. DNA for the CDR3: TGTGCCAGCTCACCAACGACCGACGCGGACACTGAAGCTTTCTTT. Amino acid sequence: CASSPTTDADTEAFF.

The chain uses TRBV27 and TRBJ1-1, with TRBD1 matching over 7 bases. This CDR3 comprises 14 residues. The V gene end was trimmed by 3 bases and the J gene end by 3 bases; junction bases not matched to a gene: 4. Germline CDR1 and CDR2: MNHEY and SMNVEV (reference sequence). DNA of the CDR3: TGTGCCAGCAGTTTCAGGGGGATCGACACTGAAGCTTTCTTT. It encodes CASSFRGIDTEAFF.

The chain couples TRBV7-2 to TRBJ1-1; 8 bases match TRBD1. The CDR3 contains 16 residues. V lost 2 bases and J lost 4; bases outside the gene matches: 9. CDR1 and CDR2 from the germline V gene are SGHTA and FQGNSA. CDR3 residues: CASSLMTGAEGTEAFF. DNA for the CDR3: TGTGCCAGCAGCTTAATGACAGGGGCAGAAGGCACTGAAGCTTTCTTT.

This chain links TRBV28 with TRBJ1-3, with no clear D. V lost 6 bases, J lost 0 bases, and 9 bases lay in between. There are 14 residues in the CDR3. Germline lookup yields CDR1 MDHEN and CDR2 SYDVKM. CDR3 DNA sequence: TGTGCCAGCAGATTAGCAGTCTCTGGAAACACCATATATTTT. Translating gives CASRLAVSGNTIYF.

The chain recombines TRBV19 with TRBJ2-5; 11 bases agree with TRBD2. Germline V CDR1 and CDR2: LNHDA, SQIVND (reference sequence). V was pared by 3 bases and J by 5 bases, with 11 bases of the junction left unmatched. The CDR3 extends over 17 amino acids. CDR3 loop: CASSIGLAGGQGETQYF. CDR3 nucleotide sequence: TGTGCCAGTAGTATCGGCCTAGCGGGAGGACAGGGGGAGACCCAGTACTTC.

This clone was detected a few times. The chain employs TRBV27 and TRBJ1-4; D might be TRBD1 (5 bases). Per germline, CDR1 MNHEY and CDR2 SMNVEV (reference sequence). Trimming cost V 5 bases and J 5 bases, with 15 bases left between them. The CDR3 consists of 15 residues. Here the CDR3 reads CASSHHRIPNEKLFF. For the CDR3, the DNA is TGTGCCAGCAGTCACCACAGGATCCCAAATGAAAAACTGTTTTTT.

A note on this clone: The junction departs from germline at one end; a sequencing error may be responsible. The rearrangement uses TRBV28 and TRBJ2-1, with 10 bases aligning to TRBD2. The CDR3 extends over 15 amino acids. Germline values: CDR1 MDHEN, CDR2 SYDVKM. This CDR3 is CASSSGTSDYNGQFF. The CDR3 DNA reads as TGTGCCAGCAGTTCCGGGACTAGCGACTACAATGGGCAGTTCTTC.

In its sample, this clone was seen once. This chain uses TRBV7-2 with TRBJ2-1; 9 nucleotides agree with TRBD2. The V segment lost 5 bases and the J segment 7 bases; nucleotides outside the gene matches: 15. CDR1 is SGHTA and CDR2 is FQGNSA in the germline V gene. The CDR3 totals 17 residues. The CDR3 here is CASSPPPGLAGMNEQFF. In DNA, the CDR3 is TGTGCCAGCAGCCCTCCCCCAGGGCTAGCGGGAATGAATGAGCAGTTCTTC.

The rearrangement links TRBV10-3 to TRBJ1-1, with 7 bases lining up with TRBD1. The V and J ends lost 7 bases and 3 bases, in that order; junction bases with no gene match: 8. The CDR3 covers 14 residues. The germline V gene has CDR1 ENHRY and CDR2 SYGVKD. The CDR3 bases are TGTGCCATCACTAAGACAGGGTCGGACACTGAAGCTTTCTTT. Amino acids: CAITKTGSDTEAFF.

The chain couples TRBV11-2 to TRBJ1-1; possibly TRBD1 for D (6 bases). V was cut by 5 bases and J by 1 base, with 8 bases left in between. The germline V gene encodes CDR1 SGHAT and CDR2 FQNNGV. The CDR3 contains 13 residues. The CDR3 sequence: CASSADRNTEAFF. As DNA, the CDR3 is TGTGCCAGCAGCGCGGACAGGAACACTGAAGCTTTCTTT.

The genes are TRBV15 and TRBJ2-1, with 13 bases lining up with TRBD2. Looked up from germline, CDR1 is LNHNV and CDR2 is YYDKDF (reference sequence). This CDR3 has 16 residues. Trimming cost V 6 bases and J 6 bases; bases outside gene matches: 8. The CDR3 coding sequence is TGTGCCACCAGGGGAGGACTAGCGGGAGCTAGCAATGAGCAGTTCTTC. It translates to CATRGGLAGASNEQFF.

The chain joins TRBV4-1 to TRBJ2-7, with TRBD2 identical over 11 bases. Germline CDR1 reads MGHRA; CDR2 reads YSYEKL. The CDR3 consists of 18 residues. Trimming took 4 bases from V and 0 from J; bases not matched to a gene: 11. The CDR3 region has the DNA TGCGCCAGCAGCCTGACGACTAGCGGGACTCCGTCCTCCTACGAGCAGTACTTC. Its translation: CASSLTTSGTPSSYEQYF.

This clone was detected once. The V call is TRBV5-1, the J call TRBJ1-5; 10 positions agree with TRBD1. Germline CDR1 reads SGHRS; CDR2 reads YFSETQ. CDR3 size: 15 residues. Trimming cost V 4 bases and J 4 bases; bases outside gene matches: 5. CDR3 in DNA: TGCGCCAGCAGCACCGGGACAGGGGTTAATCAGCCCCAGCATTTT. This translates into CASSTGTGVNQPQHF.

The chain is built from TRBV30 and TRBJ1-1; D unclear. Deletions cut 4 bases from V and 0 bases from J, with 9 bases between. Germline V gives CDR1 GTSNPN, CDR2 SVGIG (reference sequence). The CDR3 covers 13 residues. The CDR3 here is CAWKYQVNTEAFF. CDR3 DNA: TGTGCCTGGAAATACCAGGTGAACACTGAAGCTTTCTTT.

The chain links TRBV28 to TRBJ2-3; 10 positions agree with TRBD2. V dropped 4 bases and J dropped 0; count of bases not matched to a gene: 7. Germline values: CDR1 MDHEN, CDR2 SYDVKM. The CDR3 has 17 amino acids. The DNA for the CDR3 is TGTGCCAGCAGTTCGTTCGGACTAGCGGAAAGCACAGATACGCAGTATTTT. Encoded protein: CASSSFGLAESTDTQYF.

This chain joins TRBV27 and TRBJ2-7, with 13 bases that match TRBD2. Germline V gene lookup returns CDR1 MNHEY and CDR2 SMNVEV (reference sequence). V gave up 7 bases and J gave up 0 bases; unmatched junction bases: 9. The length of the CDR3 is 17 residues. CDR3 sequence (DNA): TGTGCCAGCACCCGACTAGCGGGAGGCTCCTCCTCCTACGAGCAGTACTTC. Its translation: CASTRLAGGSSSYEQYF.

The chain has TRBV27 and TRBJ2-7; perhaps TRBD1 as D (6 bases). Germline CDR1 and CDR2: MNHEY and SMNVEV (reference sequence). Trimming took off 8 bases at V and 0 bases at J, with 14 bases between the two ends. The CDR3 spans 14 residues. The CDR3 DNA reads TGTGCCAGCGGGGGCGCGGTTCGCTCCTACGAGCAGTACTTC. The encoded protein is CASGGAVRSYEQYF.

This sequence joins TRBV11-2 and TRBJ1-1; D is undetermined. Per germline, CDR1 SGHAT and CDR2 FQNNGV. V dropped 1 base and J dropped 0 bases, with 6 bases sitting between them. The CDR3 covers 14 residues. The CDR3 region is CASSLGYLNTEAFF. In DNA form, the CDR3 reads TGTGCCAGCAGCTTAGGCTACCTGAACACTGAAGCTTTCTTT.

The sample holds a few counts of this clone. This chain connects TRBV28 to TRBJ2-1, with 11 bases matching TRBD2. The length of the CDR3 is 16 residues. V shed 6 bases and J 4 bases; nucleotides not matched to a gene: 8. Per the germline V gene, CDR1 is MDHEN and CDR2 is SYDVKM. The DNA for the CDR3 is TGTGCCAGCAGCCGACTAGCGGGAAGTGAATACAATGAGCAGTTCTTC. Protein sequence: CASSRLAGSEYNEQFF.

V and J are TRBV6-4 and TRBJ2-2, with D perhaps matching TRBD1 (5 bases). The CDR3 loop spans 16 amino acids. The V end was cut by 4 bases, the J end by 2 bases, with 14 bases between. The germline gives CDR1 MRHNA, CDR2 SNTAGT. The chain's CDR3 is CASSGGWTHNTGELFF. As DNA, the CDR3 is TGTGCCAGCAGTGGGGGCTGGACCCACAACACCGGGGAGCTGTTTTTT.

The chain is built from TRBV18 and TRBJ2-7; 7 bases are a match to TRBD1. The germline gives CDR1 KGHSH, CDR2 LQKENI. The junction had 14 bases not matched to a gene; V was cut back by 2 bases and J by 4 bases. This CDR3 is built from 17 residues. The CDR3 loop reads CASSPNKPGQISYEQYF. The CDR3 bases are TGTGCCAGCTCACCAAATAAGCCGGGACAGATCTCGTACGAGCAGTACTTC.

The chain employs TRBV13 and TRBJ2-5, with TRBD2 identical over 7 bases. V dropped 5 bases and J dropped 4; count of bases not matched to a gene: 4. In germline, CDR1 is PRHDT, CDR2 FYEKMQ (reference sequence). This CDR3 has 13 residues. In DNA form, the CDR3 reads TGTGCCAGCAGCGATACTAGCGCAGAGACCCAGTACTTC. Amino acid sequence: CASSDTSAETQYF.